This is a list of T cell receptor beta chains from one sample in a study of OX40 agonist ivuxolimab in advanced cancers. Here immunoSEQ multiplex PCR was the method, and the copy in TCRdb shows in-frame clones only, minus some. The repertoire holds about 110,000 clones, with more than 85% as singletons. The specimen was CD4+ or CD8+ T cells sorted from blood, collected in a trial of the OX40 agonist ivuxolimab. All receptors derive from an adult with an advanced solid tumor such as melanoma, head and neck, liver or kidney cancer. Each CDR3 is given with its conserved first and last residue. The D gene is left open where the match is weak. For some rows the clone size is stated as once, few or many, or as a class when expanded; others skip it.

abundance,j_gene,v_gene,d_gene,CDR3nt,CDR3aa
.,TRBJ1-1,TRBV2,TRBD1,TGTGCCACCGAGGGGGCTCGGGGGACCACTGAAGCTTTCTTT,CATEGARGTTEAFF
.,TRBJ2-1,TRBV9,TRBD1,TGTGCCAGCAGCGCCCGGACAGGGAAAAGCTCCTACAATGAGCAGTTCTTC,CASSARTGKSSYNEQFF
.,TRBJ1-3,TRBV7-2,.,TGTGCCAGCAGCTTTACCGGTAATGGAAACACCATATATTTT,CASSFTGNGNTIYF
.,TRBJ1-2,TRBV4-2,.,TGTGCCAGCAGCAGGGAGGGTTTTTATGACTATGGCTACACCTTC,CASSREGFYDYGYTF
.,TRBJ2-3,TRBV7-9,.,TGTGCCAGCAGCCTCCACTTGGCAACAGATACGCAGTATTTT,CASSLHLATDTQYF
.,TRBJ2-3,TRBV18,.,TGTGCCAGCTCACCAGGCGGGGTTGATACGCAGTATTTT,CASSPGGVDTQYF
.,TRBJ1-1,TRBV4-3,.,TGCGCCAGCAGCCCCCAGACAGGACGGGACACTGAAGCTTTCTTT,CASSPQTGRDTEAFF
.,TRBJ2-5,TRBV5-1,.,TGCGCCAGCAGCTTGCTAGGGCAAGAGACCCAGTACTTC,CASSLLGQETQYF
.,TRBJ2-2,TRBV27,.,TGTGCCAGCAGTTTATTTAACACCGGGGAGCTGTTTTTT,CASSLFNTGELFF
.,TRBJ1-4,TRBV19,.,TGTGCCAGTAGTATTTTCAGAAATGTTAATGAAAAACTGTTTTTT,CASSIFRNVNEKLFF
.,TRBJ1-1,TRBV7-3,.,TGTGCCAGCAGCCCCCCCAGGCGCGATGTAGCTTTCTTT,CASSPPRRDVAFF
.,TRBJ2-2,TRBV2,.,TGTGCCAGCAGTGACAACGGAAACACCGGGGAGCTGTTTTTT,CASSDNGNTGELFF
.,TRBJ2-1,TRBV5-1,.,TGCGCCAGCAGCTTGGGTAGGGGGAGCGATGAGCAGTTCTTC,CASSLGRGSDEQFF
.,TRBJ2-3,TRBV7-3,TRBD1,TGTGCCAGCAGCACGACAGGGGGCGCGACAGATACGCAGTATTTT,CASSTTGGATDTQYF
.,TRBJ1-4,TRBV14,.,TGTGCCAGCAGCCAAGCCAAGGAGGGGCGCGATGAAAAACTGTTTTTT,CASSQAKEGRDEKLFF
once,TRBJ2-2,TRBV5-1,.,TGCGCCAGCAGCTTGAGGACGGCGGAGAACACCGGGGAGCTGTTTTTT,CASSLRTAENTGELFF
.,TRBJ1-4,TRBV2,.,TGTGCCAGCAGTTCCCGAGTGGCAACTAATGAAAAACTGTTTTTT,CASSSRVATNEKLFF
.,TRBJ2-7,TRBV2,.,TGTGCCAGCATTAGCCTGGGCGATTCCTACGAGCAGTACTTC,CASISLGDSYEQYF
.,TRBJ1-5,TRBV29-1,.,TGCAGCGTTGAAGAGGGGGGAGGTCAGCCCCAGCATTTT,CSVEEGGGQPQHF
.,TRBJ1-2,TRBV11-2,.,TGTGCCAGCAGCTTAGACAGGTCTGGGGGCTACACCTTC,CASSLDRSGGYTF
.,TRBJ1-4,TRBV14,.,TGTGCCAGCAGCCATGTTGCGGGGGCTGAAAAACTGTTTTTT,CASSHVAGAEKLFF
.,TRBJ2-5,TRBV7-9,TRBD2,TGTGCCAGCAGCTTCGGCAGGCGAGCGGGAAGGGAGACCCAGTACTTC,CASSFGRRAGRETQYF
.,TRBJ1-2,TRBV29-1,.,TGCAGCGGGTATATTTATGATGGCTACACCTTC,CSGYIYDGYTF
.,TRBJ1-2,TRBV11-3,.,TGTGCCAGCAGCCTGGACAGCGCCCGCGGCTACACCTTC,CASSLDSARGYTF
.,TRBJ1-1,TRBV5-1,TRBD1,TGCGCCAGCAGCTTGGCCGCGACAGGGGGCGCGGGGACTGAAGCTTTCTTT,CASSLAATGGAGTEAFF
.,TRBJ2-7,TRBV19,TRBD1,TGTGCCAGTAGTATCAGTAGGGGGCCCCACGAGCAGTACTTC,CASSISRGPHEQYF
once,TRBJ1-1,TRBV4-1,.,TGCGCCAGCAGCCCCGTTTCGTACGACACTGAAGCTTTCTTT,CASSPVSYDTEAFF
.,TRBJ1-1,TRBV28,.,TGTGCCAGCAGTTTACTCCCGGGACAGAACACTGAAGCTTTCTTT,CASSLLPGQNTEAFF
few,TRBJ1-5,TRBV28,.,TGTGCCAGCAACCCGGGTGGTCAGCCCCAGCATTTT,CASNPGGQPQHF
once,TRBJ2-1,TRBV19,.,TGTGCCAGTAGTATAGGCAATGAGCAGTTCTTC,CASSIGNEQFF
.,TRBJ2-2,TRBV29-1,.,TGCAGCGTTGGGGGACGGGGCACCGGGGAGCTGTTTTTT,CSVGGRGTGELFF
.,TRBJ2-3,TRBV5-8,.,TGTGCCAGCAGCTTGGTGCGGGATACGCAGTATTTT,CASSLVRDTQYF
.,TRBJ2-4,TRBV5-4,.,TGTGCCAGCAGCTTGGATAGCCTGGGCGCCAAAAACATTCAGTACTTC,CASSLDSLGAKNIQYF
once,TRBJ2-1,TRBV7-6,.,TGTGCCATCCACCTTAAGCGGAACAATGAGCAGTTCTTC,CAIHLKRNNEQFF
.,TRBJ2-2,TRBV4-3,TRBD2,TGCGCCAGCAGCCAAGATCAAGTAGCGGGAGTCCCCGGGGAGCTGTTTTTT,CASSQDQVAGVPGELFF
.,TRBJ2-7,TRBV7-9,TRBD2,TGTGCCAGCAGCTTAGGAGCTAGCGGATACGAGCAGTACTTC,CASSLGASGYEQYF
.,TRBJ2-7,TRBV6-5,.,TGTGCCAGCAGTTACTCTCGTGGCGAGCAGTACTTC,CASSYSRGEQYF
.,TRBJ1-3,TRBV9,.,TGTGCCAGCAGCGTAGAGCAGCCTCACTCTGGAAACACCATATATTTT,CASSVEQPHSGNTIYF
.,TRBJ2-7,TRBV7-2,TRBD2,TGTGCCAGCAGCTTGGGGGGACTAGCGGGAGTGGGCTACGAGCAGTACTTC,CASSLGGLAGVGYEQYF
once,TRBJ2-3,TRBV6-1,TRBD1,TGTGCCAGCAGGGACAGGGGCACAGATACGCAGTATTTT,CASRDRGTDTQYF
.,TRBJ2-2,TRBV9,TRBD1,TGTGCCAGCAGCGTTGGACAGGGTCGGGACACCGGGGAGCTGTTTTTT,CASSVGQGRDTGELFF
.,TRBJ2-2,TRBV9,.,TGTGCCAGCAGCGTAGGGGGGACAAGGAACACCGGGGAGCTGTTTTTT,CASSVGGTRNTGELFF
.,TRBJ2-3,TRBV6-5,.,TGTGCCAGCAGTCGGACAGAGATTAGCACAGATACGCAGTATTTT,CASSRTEISTDTQYF
.,TRBJ2-7,TRBV10-1,.,TGCGCCAGCAGTGAGGGGTACGAGCAGTACTTC,CASSEGYEQYF
.,TRBJ2-1,TRBV6-5,TRBD2,TGTGCCAGCAGTTCTCGACTAGCGGAAAACTACAATGAGCAGTTCTTC,CASSSRLAENYNEQFF
.,TRBJ1-1,TRBV18,.,TGTGCCAGCTCACAGGACCGGGTAAGAGCTGAAGCTTTCTTT,CASSQDRVRAEAFF
.,TRBJ2-1,TRBV28,TRBD1,TGTGCCAGCAGTTCGACAGGGGGCTTCGTCAATGAGCAGTTCTTC,CASSSTGGFVNEQFF
.,TRBJ1-5,TRBV7-9,.,TGTGCCAGCAGCTTAGAACGGTCTAATCAGCCCCAGCATTTT,CASSLERSNQPQHF
.,TRBJ1-5,TRBV7-8,.,TGTGCCAGCAGCTCGAGGGACGGAATGGGTCAGCCCCAGCATTTT,CASSSRDGMGQPQHF